This TCR beta chain was recorded in a study of regulatory T cells in long-lasting Graves disease. Time point meaning: persistent/refractory GD, antithyroid drugs over 5 years with positive TRAb. Scientists built the TCR library using RNA that was extracted from PBMCs. The trim removed 1 base at V and 5 bases at J, leaving 14 bases unmatched. Per the germline V gene, CDR1 is SGHTA and CDR2 is FQGNSA. The CDR3 consists of 17 residues. Many counts were recorded for this clonotype. Library construction for TCR beta used iRepertoire HTBI primers and Arm-PCR of CDR3 regions. TCRdb ran MiXCR on the multiplex PCR reads and lists one entry per CDR3 protein. Among 300,000 to 500,000 distinct CDR3 sequences listed, roughly 20% were seen once.

The source of this sequence is a female donor with Graves disease. The sample in question was peripheral blood mononuclear cells (PBMCs), obtained when the disease was refractory, from a patient treated with antithyroid drugs. This chain connects TRBV7-2 to TRBJ2-7; 7 nucleotides line up with TRBD1. CDR3 nucleotides: TGTGCCAGCAGCTTAGACCCGTTAATGACAGGGTCCAACGAGCAGTACTTC. Translation gives CASSLDPLMTGSNEQYF.